The 11 T cell receptor beta chains below come from one sample, sequenced in a study of beta chain features in type 1 diabetes (dated by TCRdb to the late 2010s). The library was prepared using the immunoSEQ multiplex PCR assay. The entire amount of isolated RNA was reverse transcribed using the High Capacity cDNA Reverse Transcription Kit, so the sequenced TCRB transcripts were expressed ones. This is the immuneACCESS table as TCRdb keeps it, with only in-frame sequences that have V and J called. A part of the clones is gone; compared with another copy, unresolved V genes explain less than half, and the rest is unexplained. For this sample the table gives about 320,000 clones, of which roughly 15% were detected only once. Jointly, the top ten make up approximately 7% of the sample. Sequenced material: central memory CD4+ T cells from blood. These receptors came from a man younger than 40 in good health.

V usage is TRBV18 and J usage is TRBJ1-1; TRBD1 is a possible D gene (5 bases). Trimming took 0 bases from V and 11 from J, leaving 13 bases between them. CDR3 length: 13 amino acids. In germline, CDR1 is KGHSH, CDR2 LQKENI. The CDR3 protein is CASSPPRGGNAFF. CDR3 DNA sequence: TGTGCCAGCTCACCACCGCGGGGGGGTAATGCTTTCTTT.

This clone was counted a few times. The CDR3 loop reads CASSPTSGGAGENIQYF. The DNA for the CDR3 is TGTGCCAGCAGCCCAACTAGCGGGGGGGCCGGGGAAAACATTCAGTACTTC. This rearrangement joins TRBV7-6 to TRBJ2-4; 13 nucleotides align to TRBD2. V dropped 5 bases and J dropped 5; count of bases not matched to a gene: 9. Germline V lookup: CDR1 SGHVS, CDR2 FNYEAQ. The CDR3 spans 17 residues.

This clone was observed a few times. The V and J genes are TRBV7-2 and TRBJ2-1; D remains unclear. V shed 1 base and J shed 2 bases, with 3 bases lying between them. Germline CDR1 reads SGHTA; CDR2 reads FQGNSA. This CDR3 has 13 amino acids. CDR3 residues: CASSLDPYNEQFF. Written as DNA, the CDR3 is TGTGCCAGCAGCTTAGACCCCTACAATGAGCAGTTCTTC.

This clone was counted only a few times. The chain has TRBV4-3 and TRBJ1-2, with D possibly being TRBD1 (6 bases). The CDR3 length is 16 residues. The germline V gene has CDR1 LGHNA and CDR2 YSLEER. Trimming removed 0 bases at V and 4 bases at J, with 15 bases between. CDR3 amino acids: CASSQDRQGHSYGYTF. In DNA form, the CDR3 reads TGCGCCAGCAGCCAAGATCGGCAGGGGCACAGCTATGGCTACACCTTC.

The rearrangement joins TRBV7-2 to TRBJ1-1; no reliable D call. CDR1 is SGHTA and CDR2 is FQGNSA in the germline V gene. The CDR3 loop spans 17 amino acids. Trimming removed 0 bases at V and 0 bases at J, with 14 bases between. CDR3 DNA: TGTGCCAGCAGCTTAGCTGGGCGGAATTTCATGAACACTGAAGCTTTCTTT. This translates into CASSLAGRNFMNTEAFF.

This clone was counted at least ten times. This same CDR3 is encoded by further DNA sequences in the sample. V usage is TRBV2 and J usage is TRBJ2-1; 7 bases match TRBD1. V shed 5 bases and J 3 bases; nucleotides not matched to a gene: 4. CDR3 length: 14 residues. CDR1 is SNHLY, CDR2 FYNNEI, per germline. The CDR3 loop reads CASSRDSSYNEQFF. As DNA, the CDR3 is TGTGCCAGCAGTCGGGACAGCAGCTACAATGAGCAGTTCTTC.

The V and J genes are TRBV6-4 and TRBJ2-1; D is perhaps TRBD1 (5 bases). The germline V gene has CDR1 MRHNA and CDR2 SNTAGT. The V gene lost 3 bases and the J gene lost 7 bases, with 16 bases spanning the gap. CDR3 length: 15 residues. The CDR3 here is CASSEQFGAKNEQFF. CDR3 in DNA: TGTGCCAGCAGTGAACAGTTTGGGGCTAAGAATGAGCAGTTCTTC.

This chain uses TRBV27 with TRBJ1-1; no clear D gene. The germline CDR1 and CDR2 sequences are MNHEY and SMNVEV (reference sequence). V was trimmed by 2 bases and J by 5 bases, leaving 9 bases between them. This CDR3 region has 13 residues. The CDR3 DNA reads as TGTGCCAGCAGTTTACACAGTGCGACTGAAGCTTTCTTT. This translates into CASSLHSATEAFF.

The genes are TRBV5-1 and TRBJ1-1, with D uncertain. This CDR3 comprises 13 residues. Germline values: CDR1 SGHRS, CDR2 YFSETQ. V was clipped by 8 bases and J by 8 bases, with 19 bases between them. The CDR3 here is CARINDRAPEAFF. DNA for the CDR3: TGCGCCAGGATAAACGACCGGGCGCCGGAAGCTTTCTTT.

The chain recombines TRBV11-2 with TRBJ1-2; possibly TRBD1 for D (5 bases). The CDR3 totals 12 residues. Germline-derived CDR1 and CDR2 are SGHAT and FQNNGV. V was trimmed by 8 bases and J by 5 bases, leaving 12 bases between them. CDR3 in DNA: TGTGCCAGCCGGCGGGGCGCTTATGGCTACACCTTC. Protein sequence: CASRRGAYGYTF.

This clone has at least ten counts. This sequence joins TRBV19 and TRBJ2-1; D is uncertain. The V gene's germline CDR1 is LNHDA and CDR2 SQIVND (reference sequence). The ends were cut back, 6 bases at V and 8 bases at J, with 8 bases in the middle. The CDR3 consists of 11 residues. The CDR3 region is CASRNWDEQFF. The DNA for the CDR3 is TGTGCCAGTAGAAATTGGGATGAGCAGTTCTTC. Full variable domain (rest looked up from reference TRBV19 and TRBJ2-1): DGGITQSPKYLFRKEGQNVTLSCEQNLNHDAMYWYRQDPGQGLRLIYYSQIVNDFQKGDIAEGYSVSREKKESFPLTVTSAQKNPTAFYLCASRNWDEQFFGPGTRLTVL.